The rows below give T cell receptor beta chains drawn from one sample of a study of T cell responses to AZD1222 COVID-19 vaccine. Sequenced by immunoSEQ multiplex PCR; TCRdb stores in-frame clones only, minus some. In the table there are about 130,000 clones, about nine tenths of which are singletons. Sequencing was performed on peripheral blood, taken on day 0 of AZD1222 vaccination. These receptors originate from an adult in good health. CDR3s include the opening cysteine and the closing phenylalanine or tryptophan. Each record gives: V gene, J gene, D gene, clone size, CDR3 protein, CDR3 DNA. D genes are given only for firm matches. Expanded clones are given a class, and other clones once, few, many or no size at all.

TRBV28	TRBJ1-2	TRBD1	.	CASSPGQGAAYGYTF	TGTGCCAGCAGTCCCGGACAGGGGGCGGCATATGGCTACACCTTC
TRBV5-6	TRBJ2-7	.	once	CASSLGPGLTYEQYF	TGTGCCAGCAGCTTGGGACCGGGACTTACCTACGAGCAGTACTTC
TRBV20-1	TRBJ1-5	.	.	CSASMGGSFDYSNQPQHF	TGCAGTGCTAGTATGGGGGGCTCGTTCGATTATAGCAATCAGCCCCAGCATTTT
TRBV6-5	TRBJ2-3	.	.	CASSTQGQSTDTQYF	TGTGCCAGCAGTACCCAAGGACAGAGCACAGATACGCAGTATTTT
TRBV6-1	TRBJ2-7	TRBD1	.	CASSALWGQGPNEQYF	TGTGCCAGCAGTGCCCTCTGGGGACAGGGACCCAACGAGCAGTACTTC
TRBV6-4	TRBJ1-3	.	once	CASSYKITASGNTIYF	TGTGCCAGCAGTTACAAAATCACTGCTTCTGGAAACACCATATATTTT
TRBV19	TRBJ2-7	TRBD1	.	CASTYSTGFPYEQYF	TGTGCCAGTACCTACTCGACAGGGTTCCCCTACGAGCAGTACTTC
TRBV2	TRBJ1-5	TRBD1	.	CASIRDRDQPQHF	TGTGCCAGCATCCGGGACAGAGATCAGCCCCAGCATTTT
TRBV7-2	TRBJ2-3	.	.	CASRARTTDTQYF	TGTGCCAGCAGGGCTAGGACGACAGATACGCAGTATTTT
TRBV10-3	TRBJ2-2	.	few	CAISPGQNTGELFF	TGTGCCATCAGCCCGGGACAGAACACCGGGGAGCTGTTTTTT
TRBV28	TRBJ1-3	.	once	CASTLVQGPGNTIYF	TGTGCCAGCACCCTAGTCCAGGGGCCTGGAAACACCATATATTTT
TRBV7-9	TRBJ1-3	.	.	CASSPRGPSSGNTIYF	TGTGCCAGCAGCCCCCGGGGCCCAAGCTCTGGAAACACCATATATTTT
TRBV28	TRBJ1-1	.	.	CASSSPGTSDTEAFF	TGTGCCAGCAGTTCCCCCGGCACGAGCGACACTGAAGCTTTCTTT
TRBV19	TRBJ2-3	.	.	CASTPQASDTQYF	TGTGCCAGTACCCCACAGGCTAGCGATACGCAGTATTTT
TRBV4-3	TRBJ1-2	.	.	CASSPSSSGYGYTF	TGCGCCAGCAGCCCGAGTTCTTCGGGGTATGGCTACACCTTC
TRBV6-5	TRBJ1-6	.	.	CASSYTPTGRNSPLHF	TGTGCCAGCAGTTACACCCCCACAGGGCGGAATTCACCCCTCCACTTT
TRBV3-1/TRBV3-2	TRBJ1-3	.	.	CASSLGIYSGNTIYF	TGTGCCAGCAGCCTCGGGATTTACTCTGGAAACACCATATATTTT
TRBV6-8	TRBJ1-6	.	.	CASSYRSPLHF	TGTGCCAGCAGTTACCGTTCACCCCTCCACTTT
TRBV15	TRBJ1-1	.	.	CATRGYTEAFF	TGTGCCACCCGGGGGTACACTGAAGCTTTCTTT
TRBV9	TRBJ1-4	TRBD1	.	CASSPEGQGTTNEKLFF	TGTGCCAGCAGCCCGGAGGGACAGGGAACAACTAATGAAAAACTGTTTTTT
TRBV4-3	TRBJ2-2	.	.	CASSQGIGLTGELFF	TGCGCCAGCAGCCAAGGGATCGGGTTGACCGGGGAGCTGTTTTTT
TRBV7-2	TRBJ2-7	TRBD1	.	CASNDNRGYEQYF	TGTGCCAGCAACGATAACAGGGGCTACGAGCAGTACTTC
TRBV5-1	TRBJ2-3	.	.	CATKSIPDRSVTQYF	TGCGCCACTAAATCGATACCGGACCGCAGTGTTACGCAGTATTTT
TRBV3-1/TRBV3-2	TRBJ2-7	TRBD1	.	CASSQDWGQGVPPYEQYF	TGTGCCAGCAGCCAAGATTGGGGACAGGGGGTACCACCCTACGAGCAGTACTTC
TRBV6-5	TRBJ1-6	.	.	CASRLQGIVSPLHF	TGTGCCAGCAGACTTCAGGGGATAGTTTCACCCCTCCACTTT
TRBV9	TRBJ1-4	TRBD1	.	CASSADRVGEKLFF	TGTGCCAGCAGCGCCGACAGGGTCGGCGAAAAACTGTTTTTT
TRBV5-1	TRBJ2-3	.	.	CASSSRGFGTDTQYF	TGCGCCAGCAGCTCCAGGGGATTCGGCACAGATACGCAGTATTTT
TRBV5-1	TRBJ2-5	.	once	CASSLNGGGGGETQYF	TGCGCCAGCAGCTTGAATGGTGGAGGGGGAGGTGAGACCCAGTACTTC
TRBV5-1	TRBJ2-3	.	.	CASSGLPSTDTQYF	TGCGCCAGCAGCGGACTGCCAAGCACAGATACGCAGTATTTT
TRBV5-6	TRBJ1-1	TRBD1	.	CASSFRNRGLLNTEAFF	TGTGCCAGCAGCTTCCGCAACAGGGGATTATTGAACACTGAAGCTTTCTTT
TRBV5-1	TRBJ2-7	.	.	CASSLLGLGAGYEQYF	TGCGCCAGCAGCTTGCTTGGACTGGGGGCGGGCTACGAGCAGTACTTC
TRBV6-5	TRBJ2-7	.	few	CASSITYGYEQYF	TGTGCCAGCAGCATTACCTATGGTTACGAGCAGTACTTC
TRBV3-1/TRBV3-2	TRBJ2-1	.	.	CASSPDLIGQGTTNNEQFF	TGTGCCAGCAGCCCCGATCTTATTGGGCAGGGGACGACTAACAATGAGCAGTTCTTC
TRBV6-2/TRBV6-3	TRBJ2-3	TRBD2	.	CASSYSQEGLAGPDTQYF	TGTGCCAGCAGTTACTCCCAAGAGGGACTAGCGGGACCAGATACGCAGTATTTT
TRBV7-2	TRBJ2-5	.	.	CASSRSGEETQYF	TGTGCCAGCAGCCGAAGCGGAGAGGAGACCCAGTACTTC
TRBV7-9	TRBJ1-2	TRBD1	.	CASSLDFTGANYGYTF	TGTGCCAGCAGCTTAGATTTCACAGGGGCGAACTATGGCTACACCTTC
TRBV3-1/TRBV3-2	TRBJ2-6	TRBD1	.	CASSQGVRQGASSSGANVLTF	TGTGCCAGCAGCCAAGGGGTACGACAGGGGGCAAGTAGTTCTGGGGCCAACGTCCTGACTTTC
TRBV5-1	TRBJ1-1	.	few	CASRFGEAFF	TGCGCCAGCAGATTTGGCGAAGCTTTCTTT
TRBV7-2	TRBJ2-3	.	.	CASSFGRGSTDTQYF	TGTGCCAGCAGCTTCGGCCGGGGGAGCACAGATACGCAGTATTTT
TRBV27	TRBJ1-1	.	.	CASSLRGAGEAFF	TGTGCCAGCAGTTTACGGGGGGCCGGTGAAGCTTTCTTT
TRBV24-1	TRBJ2-5	TRBD1	.	CATSDRGQGKETQYF	TGTGCCACCAGTGACCGGGGACAGGGGAAAGAGACCCAGTACTTC